Presented here are 23 T cell receptor beta chains from one specimen sequenced in a study of T cell repertoires in cytomegalovirus infection. These TCRs' antigens remain unknown. From the reads, TCRdb called clonotypes with MiXCR, one entry per CDR3 protein. The sample shows 35,000 or so distinct CDR3 sequences, about 54% of them seen only once. The specimen comprised CD8+ T cells from cultured PBMCs, sampled from culture after CMV antigen stimulation. All receptors come from a human donor in good health (CMV status not recorded). Some clones in this sample may be carry-over from other donors' samples.

The chain combines TRBV7-2 with TRBJ2-6; D is uncertain. The germline gives CDR1 SGHTA, CDR2 FQGNSA. The V end lost 5 bases, the J end lost 0 bases, and 5 bases lay between the germline ends. This CDR3 contains 14 residues. As DNA, the CDR3 is TGTGCCAGCAGCCCCAGCTCTGGGGCCAACGTCCTGACTTTC. Its translation: CASSPSSGANVLTF.

This clonotype showed up just a few times. This chain joins TRBV10-3 and TRBJ2-7; 10 bases align to TRBD1. Germline lookup yields CDR1 ENHRY and CDR2 SYGVKD. There are 13 residues in the CDR3. Trimming took 10 bases from V and 5 from J; bases not matched to a gene: 8. CDR3 bases: TGTGCCACCCTAGGACAGGGGGAGGACGAGCAGTACTTC. It specifies CATLGQGEDEQYF.

The chain combines TRBV28 with TRBJ2-1; 14 bases align to TRBD2. CDR3 length equals 16 residues. Germline V gene sequence: CDR1 MDHEN, CDR2 SYDVKM. V lost 4 bases and J lost 7; bases outside the gene matches: 6. CDR3 nucleotide sequence: TGTGCCAGCAGTTCGGGACTAGCGGGAGAGGTAAATGAGCAGTTCTTC. It yields the protein CASSSGLAGEVNEQFF. Variable domain in full (rest from reference TRBV28 and TRBJ2-1): DVKVTQSSRYLVKRTGEKVFLECVQDMDHENMFWYRQDPGLGLRLIYFSYDVKMKEKGDIPEGYSVSREKKERFSLILESASTNQTSMYLCASSSGLAGEVNEQFFGPGTRLTVL.

This clonotype was counted many times. This rearrangement joins TRBV7-8 to TRBJ2-7, with 14 bases matching TRBD2. Trimming took 6 bases from V and 3 from J; bases not matched to a gene: 13. Per germline, CDR1 SGHVS and CDR2 FQNEAQ. This CDR3 has 18 residues. The CDR3 loop is CASSPARLAGGKDYEQYF. DNA for the CDR3: TGTGCCAGCAGTCCTGCTCGACTAGCGGGAGGGAAGGACTACGAGCAGTACTTC.

The genes are TRBV12-3 or TRBV12-4 and TRBJ2-1, with unresolved D. The ends were cut back, 8 bases at V and 6 bases at J, with 14 bases in the middle. The CDR3 totals 13 residues. CDR3 residues: CASQTSPGNEQFF. CDR3 DNA: TGTGCCAGCCAGACCTCGCCAGGCAATGAGCAGTTCTTC.

The chain is built from TRBV12-3 or TRBV12-4 and TRBJ1-5; TRBD1 matches 12 bases. CDR3 length: 15 residues. V was clipped by 5 bases and J by 7 bases; unmatched bases: 6. CDR3 loop: CASSGGQGAGQPQHF. The CDR3 nucleotides read TGTGCCAGCAGTGGGGGACAGGGGGCAGGACAGCCCCAGCATTTT.

The chain recombines TRBV7-9 with TRBJ1-1; D gene unclear. The CDR3 is 12 amino acids. Trimming took 3 bases from V and 7 from J, leaving 9 bases between them. The germline CDR1 and CDR2 sequences are SEHNR and FQNEAQ (reference sequence). CDR3 bases: TGTGCCAGCAGCTTGGCTAACTATGAAGCTTTCTTT. Translated, it gives CASSLANYEAFF. The variable domain in full, completed from reference TRBV7-9 and TRBJ1-1, reads DTGVSQNPRHKITKRGQNVTFRCDPISEHNRLYWYRQTLGQGPEFLTYFQNEAQLEKSRLLSDRFSAERPKGSFSTLEIQRTEQGDSAMYLCASSLANYEAFFGQGTRLTVV.

The chain employs TRBV7-2 and TRBJ2-1; 11 bases line up with TRBD2. The V and J ends lost 5 bases and 2 bases, in that order; junction bases with no gene match: 5. The CDR3 length is 16 residues. The germline V gene encodes CDR1 SGHTA and CDR2 FQGNSA. In nucleotides, the CDR3 is TGTGCCAGCAGCCAGCGGGGACTAGCGGCCTACAATGAGCAGTTCTTC. Residues: CASSQRGLAAYNEQFF.

The genes are TRBV7-4 and TRBJ1-2; no clear D. Trimming took 5 bases from V and 3 from J, leaving 10 bases between them. The CDR3 extends over 13 amino acids. CDR1 is SGHVT, CDR2 SQSDAQ, per germline. This CDR3 reads CASSLRVDYGYTF. For the CDR3, the DNA is TGTGCCAGCAGCCTCCGGGTCGACTATGGCTACACCTTC.

V and J are TRBV24-1 and TRBJ2-3; 8 nucleotides match TRBD1. The CDR3 has 15 residues. The V gene's germline CDR1 is KGHDR and CDR2 SFDVKD. Trimming at V came to 1 base and at J to 5 bases, leaving 4 bases not matched to a gene. The CDR3 nucleotides are TGTGCCACCAGTGATTTCCAGGGGGCCATAGATACGCAGTATTTT. Amino acids: CATSDFQGAIDTQYF.

This chain links TRBV6-1 with TRBJ2-7, with TRBD1 matching 8 bases. Germline V gene data show CDR1 as MNHNS and CDR2 as SASEGT. This CDR3 spans 15 amino acids. With V trimmed by 6 bases and J by 2 bases, 9 bases remained unmatched. CDR3 loop: CASRLLPGQAYEQYF. The CDR3 DNA follows: TGTGCCAGCAGACTCCTTCCGGGACAGGCCTACGAGCAGTACTTC.

This clonotype has only a few counts. This chain uses TRBV11-2 with TRBJ2-6; TRBD1 matches at 8 bases. CDR1 SGHAT and CDR2 FQNNGV come from the germline V gene. Losses at the gene ends were 5 bases for V and 3 bases for J; bases not matched to a gene: 15. The CDR3 runs to 19 residues. This CDR3 is CASSLIRRYRGYGANVLTF. The CDR3 nucleotides are TGTGCCAGCAGCCTCATCCGCCGATACAGGGGGTATGGGGCCAACGTCCTGACTTTC. Based on the CDR3 plus reference TRBV11-2 and TRBJ2-6, the full variable domain is EAGVAQSPRYKIIEKRQSVAFWCNPISGHATLYWYQQILGQGPKLLIQFQNNGVVDDSQLPKDRFSAERLKGVDSTLKIQPAKLEDSAVYLCASSLIRRYRGYGANVLTFGAGSRLTVL.

The chain has TRBV6-8 and TRBJ2-1; 9 bases are shared with TRBD2. This CDR3 contains 16 residues. Looked up from germline, CDR1 is MNHGY and CDR2 is SAAAGT. Trimming took 0 bases from V and 5 from J; bases not matched to a gene: 5. The CDR3: CASSYSYSGSDNEQFF. The CDR3 DNA is TGTGCCAGCAGTTACTCGTATAGCGGGAGCGACAATGAGCAGTTCTTC.

This clonotype was seen a handful of times. This sequence joins TRBV11-3 and TRBJ2-1, with 13 bases fitting TRBD2. The germline V gene encodes CDR1 SGHNT and CDR2 YENEEA. Trimming took 4 bases from V and 8 from J; bases not matched to a gene: 8. This CDR3 is built from 16 residues. The CDR3 here is CASSSRTSGGADEQFF. The CDR3 DNA sequence: TGTGCCAGCAGCTCCCGGACTAGCGGGGGCGCGGATGAGCAGTTCTTC.

V and J are TRBV7-4 and TRBJ1-1; no firm D call. In germline, CDR1 is SGHVT, CDR2 SQSDAQ. The CDR3 covers 15 residues. Trimming removed 4 bases at V and 0 bases at J, with 12 bases between. The CDR3 DNA is TGTGCCAGCAGCTCCCTCCGGGGTATGAACACTGAAGCTTTCTTT. As protein: CASSSLRGMNTEAFF. The full variable domain, completed using reference TRBV7-4 and TRBJ1-1, is GAGVSQSPRYKVAKRGRDVALRCDSISGHVTLYWYRQTLGQGSEVLTYSQSDAQRDKSGRPSGRFSAERPERSVSTLKIQRTEQGDSAVYLCASSSLRGMNTEAFFGQGTRLTVV.

This clonotype was observed many times. The chain employs TRBV13 and TRBJ2-1, with 8 bases fitting TRBD2. The CDR3 has 15 residues. Germline CDR1 reads PRHDT; CDR2 reads FYEKMQ (reference sequence). V shed 7 bases and J 8 bases; nucleotides not matched to a gene: 13. In DNA, the CDR3 is TGTGCCAGCACCGCGGAGAGCGGGAGTGTTGATGAGCAGTTCTTC. The encoded protein is CASTAESGSVDEQFF.

This clonotype was observed a handful of times. This chain links TRBV7-8 with TRBJ1-2; D unresolved. V was shortened by 1 base and J by 5 bases, with 5 bases between the two germline ends. Germline V gene sequence: CDR1 SGHVS, CDR2 FQNEAQ. This CDR3 region has 12 residues. The CDR3 loop reads CASSLESYGYTF. CDR3 in DNA: TGTGCCAGCAGCTTAGAAAGTTATGGCTACACCTTC.

The chain employs TRBV28 and TRBJ2-7; 7 bases align to TRBD2. There are 15 residues in the CDR3. Germline V lookup: CDR1 MDHEN, CDR2 SYDVKM. V shed 3 bases and J 3 bases; nucleotides not matched to a gene: 8. The CDR3 coding sequence is TGTGCCAGCAGTTTCGGCTGGGAGGGAAACTACGAGCAGTACTTC. It codes for CASSFGWEGNYEQYF.

V is TRBV7-8 and J is TRBJ2-7; no firm D call. The germline gives CDR1 SGHVS, CDR2 FQNEAQ. The CDR3 spans 12 residues. Trimming pared 5 bases from V and 3 bases from J, leaving 8 bases between. The CDR3 here is CASSADLYEQYF. The CDR3 DNA is TGTGCCAGCAGCGCAGACCTCTACGAGCAGTACTTC.

The chain joins TRBV13 to TRBJ1-1, with D uncertain. This CDR3 has 14 residues. Germline CDR1 is PRHDT and CDR2 is FYEKMQ (reference sequence). The V end lost 1 base, the J end lost 4 bases, and 10 bases lay between the germline ends. CDR3 amino acids: CASSLAVSGTEAFF. CDR3 coding DNA: TGTGCCAGCAGCTTAGCCGTCTCAGGCACTGAAGCTTTCTTT. The variable domain in full, with the rest retrieved from reference TRBV13 and TRBJ1-1, is AAGVIQSPRHLIKEKRETATLKCYPIPRHDTVYWYQQGPGQDPQFLISFYEKMQSDKGSIPDRFSAQQFSDYHSELNMSSLELGDSALYFCASSLAVSGTEAFFGQGTRLTVV.

The table lists this clonotype with a few counts. This chain connects TRBV7-8 to TRBJ2-3, with 11 bases fitting TRBD1. Germline lookup yields CDR1 SGHVS and CDR2 FQNEAQ. This CDR3 comprises 15 residues. The V gene end was trimmed by 5 bases and the J gene end by 7 bases; junction bases not matched to a gene: 8. CDR3 region: CASSPGQGARNTQYF. The CDR3 coding sequence is TGTGCCAGCAGCCCCGGACAGGGGGCGAGGAATACGCAGTATTTT.

This clonotype was seen once. This rearrangement joins TRBV12-3 or TRBV12-4 to TRBJ2-5; 12 nucleotides agree with TRBD2. The CDR3 contains 18 residues. The V and J ends lost 0 bases and 4 bases, in that order; junction bases with no gene match: 9. CDR3 in amino acids: CASSLAGLAGIRGETQYF. The CDR3 nucleotides are TGTGCCAGCAGTTTAGCCGGACTAGCGGGGATAAGGGGAGAGACCCAGTACTTC.

This chain links TRBV19 with TRBJ2-1; 10 bases fit TRBD2. J lost 10 bases, V lost 4 bases, and 4 bases had no gene match. In germline, CDR1 is LNHDA, CDR2 SQIVND (reference sequence). The CDR3 spans 13 residues. CDR3 in DNA: TGTGCCAGTAGTAGTAGCGGGAGGAAAGAGCAGTTCTTC. It yields the protein CASSSSGRKEQFF.